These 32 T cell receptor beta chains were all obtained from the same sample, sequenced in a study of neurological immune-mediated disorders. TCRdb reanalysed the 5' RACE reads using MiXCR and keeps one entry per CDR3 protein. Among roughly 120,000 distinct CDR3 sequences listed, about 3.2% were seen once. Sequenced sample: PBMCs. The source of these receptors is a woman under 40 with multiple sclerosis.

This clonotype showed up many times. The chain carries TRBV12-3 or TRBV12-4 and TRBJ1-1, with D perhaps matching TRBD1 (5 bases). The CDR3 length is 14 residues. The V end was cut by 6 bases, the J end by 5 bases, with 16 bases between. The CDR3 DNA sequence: TGTGCCAGCAGCCCAGTTGGAGGGGAGACTGAAGCTTTCTTT. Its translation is CASSPVGGETEAFF.

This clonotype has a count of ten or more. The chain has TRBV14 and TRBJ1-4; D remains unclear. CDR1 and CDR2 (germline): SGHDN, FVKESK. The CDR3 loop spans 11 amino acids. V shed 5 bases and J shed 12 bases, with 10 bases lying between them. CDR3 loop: CASSIYGELFF. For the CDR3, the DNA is TGTGCCAGCAGCATATACGGGGAACTGTTTTTT. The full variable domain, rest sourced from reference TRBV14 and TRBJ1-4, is EAGVTQFPSHSVIEKGQTVTLRCDPISGHDNLYWYRRVMGKEIKFLLHFVKESKQDESGMPNNRFLAERTGGTYSTLKVQPAELEDSGVYFCASSIYGELFFGSGTQLSVL.

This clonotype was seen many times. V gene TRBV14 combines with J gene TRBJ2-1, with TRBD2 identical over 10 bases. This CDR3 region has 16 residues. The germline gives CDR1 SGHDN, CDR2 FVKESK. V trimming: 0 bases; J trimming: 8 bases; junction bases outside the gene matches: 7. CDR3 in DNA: TGTGCCAGCAGCCAAGATGGTCTAGCGGGAGTGGATGAGCAGTTCTTC. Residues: CASSQDGLAGVDEQFF.

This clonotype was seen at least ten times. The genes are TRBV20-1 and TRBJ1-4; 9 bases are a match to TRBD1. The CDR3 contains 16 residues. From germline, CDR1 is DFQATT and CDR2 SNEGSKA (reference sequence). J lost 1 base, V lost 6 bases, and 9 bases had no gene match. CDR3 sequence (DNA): TGCAGTGCGTTCGGGACAGGGCGTTTAACTAATGAAAAACTGTTTTTT. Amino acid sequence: CSAFGTGRLTNEKLFF.

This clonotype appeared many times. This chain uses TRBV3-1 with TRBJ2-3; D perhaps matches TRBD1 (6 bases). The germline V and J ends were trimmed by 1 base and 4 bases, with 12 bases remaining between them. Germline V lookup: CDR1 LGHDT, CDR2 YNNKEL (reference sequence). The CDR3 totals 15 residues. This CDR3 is CASSQARGPADTQYF. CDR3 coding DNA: TGTGCCAGCAGCCAAGCCAGGGGCCCCGCAGATACGCAGTATTTT.

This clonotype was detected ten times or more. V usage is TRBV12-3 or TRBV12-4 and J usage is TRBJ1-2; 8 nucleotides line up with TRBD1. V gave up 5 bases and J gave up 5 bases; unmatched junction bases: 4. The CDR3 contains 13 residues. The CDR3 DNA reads TGTGCCAGCAGTAGGACAGGGACTTATGGCTACACCTTC. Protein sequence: CASSRTGTYGYTF.

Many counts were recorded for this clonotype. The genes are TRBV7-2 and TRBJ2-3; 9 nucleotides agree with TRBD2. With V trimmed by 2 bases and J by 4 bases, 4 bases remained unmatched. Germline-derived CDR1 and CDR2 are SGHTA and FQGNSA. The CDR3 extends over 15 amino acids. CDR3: CASSLSGRKPDTQYF. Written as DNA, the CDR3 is TGTGCCAGCAGCTTAAGCGGGAGGAAGCCAGATACGCAGTATTTT.

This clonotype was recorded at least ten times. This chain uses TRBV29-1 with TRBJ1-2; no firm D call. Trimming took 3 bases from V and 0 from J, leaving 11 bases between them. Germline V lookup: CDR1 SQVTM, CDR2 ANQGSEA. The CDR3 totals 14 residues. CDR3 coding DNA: TGCAGCGTTGATGGCTGGGAGGCTAACTATGGCTACACCTTC. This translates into CSVDGWEANYGYTF.

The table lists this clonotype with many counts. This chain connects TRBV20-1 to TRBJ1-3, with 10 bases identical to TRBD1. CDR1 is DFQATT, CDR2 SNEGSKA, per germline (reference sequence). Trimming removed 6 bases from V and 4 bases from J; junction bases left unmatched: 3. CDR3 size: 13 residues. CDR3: CSASDRGGNTIYF. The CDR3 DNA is TGCAGTGCCTCGGACAGGGGGGGAAACACCATATATTTT.

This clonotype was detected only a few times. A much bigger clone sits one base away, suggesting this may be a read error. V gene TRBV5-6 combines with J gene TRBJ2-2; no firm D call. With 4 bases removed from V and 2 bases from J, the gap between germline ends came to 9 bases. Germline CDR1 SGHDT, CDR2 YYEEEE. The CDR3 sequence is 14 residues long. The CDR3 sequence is CASSVGTNTGELFF. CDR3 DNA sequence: TGTGCCAGCAGCGTAGGAACTAACACCGGGGAGCTGTTTTTT.

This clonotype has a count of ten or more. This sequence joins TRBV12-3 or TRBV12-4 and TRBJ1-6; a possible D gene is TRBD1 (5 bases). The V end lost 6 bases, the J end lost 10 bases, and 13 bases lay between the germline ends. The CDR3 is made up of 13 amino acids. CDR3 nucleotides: TGTGCCAGCAGGATCGCCCAGGGATCACCCCTCCACTTT. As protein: CASRIAQGSPLHF.

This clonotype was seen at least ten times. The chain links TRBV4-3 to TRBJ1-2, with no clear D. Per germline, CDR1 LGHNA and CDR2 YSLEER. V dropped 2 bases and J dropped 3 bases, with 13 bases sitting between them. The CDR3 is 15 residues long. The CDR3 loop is CASSQRATVDYGYTF. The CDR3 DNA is TGCGCCAGCAGCCAAAGGGCTACCGTGGACTATGGCTACACCTTC.

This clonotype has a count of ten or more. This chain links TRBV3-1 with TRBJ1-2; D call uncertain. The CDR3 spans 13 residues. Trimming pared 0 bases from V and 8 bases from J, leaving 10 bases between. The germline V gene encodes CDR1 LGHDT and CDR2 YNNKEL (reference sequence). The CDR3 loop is CASSQERRGGYTF. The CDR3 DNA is TGTGCCAGCAGCCAAGAAAGGCGTGGAGGCTACACCTTC. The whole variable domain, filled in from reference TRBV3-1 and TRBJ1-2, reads DTAVSQTPKYLVTQMGNDKSIKCEQNLGHDTMYWYKQDSKKFLKIMFSYNNKELIINETVPNRFSPKSPDKAHLNLHINSLELGDSAVYFCASSQERRGGYTFGSGTRLTVV.

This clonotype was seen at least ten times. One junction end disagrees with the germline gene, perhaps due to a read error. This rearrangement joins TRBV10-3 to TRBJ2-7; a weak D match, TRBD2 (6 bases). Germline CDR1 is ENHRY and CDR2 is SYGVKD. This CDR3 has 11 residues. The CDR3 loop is CASRSETAGNF. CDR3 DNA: TGTGCCTCGAGGTCCGAGACCGCGGGAAACTTC.

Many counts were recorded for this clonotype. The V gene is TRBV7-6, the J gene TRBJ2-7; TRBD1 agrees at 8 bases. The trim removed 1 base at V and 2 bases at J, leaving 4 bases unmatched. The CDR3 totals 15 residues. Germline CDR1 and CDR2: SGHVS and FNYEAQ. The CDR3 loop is CASSLGAGGAYEQYF. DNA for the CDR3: TGTGCCAGCAGCTTAGGGGCAGGGGGCGCCTACGAGCAGTACTTC.

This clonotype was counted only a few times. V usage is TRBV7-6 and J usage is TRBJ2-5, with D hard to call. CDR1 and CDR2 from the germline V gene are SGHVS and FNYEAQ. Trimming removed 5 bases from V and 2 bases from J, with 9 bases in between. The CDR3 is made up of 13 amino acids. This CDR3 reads CASSNRPQETQYF. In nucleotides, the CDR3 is TGTGCCAGCAGCAACCGACCTCAAGAGACCCAGTACTTC.

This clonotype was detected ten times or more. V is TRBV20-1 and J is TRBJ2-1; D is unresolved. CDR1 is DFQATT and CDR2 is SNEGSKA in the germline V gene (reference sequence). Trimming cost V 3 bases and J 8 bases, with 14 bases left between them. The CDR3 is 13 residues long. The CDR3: CSASPGIGDEQFF. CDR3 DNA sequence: TGCAGTGCTAGCCCCGGAATTGGGGATGAGCAGTTCTTC.

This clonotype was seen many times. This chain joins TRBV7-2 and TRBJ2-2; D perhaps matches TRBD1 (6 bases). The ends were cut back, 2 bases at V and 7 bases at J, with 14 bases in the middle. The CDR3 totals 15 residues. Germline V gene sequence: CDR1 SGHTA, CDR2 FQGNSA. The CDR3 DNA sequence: TGTGCCAGCAGCTTAACCTGGCAGGGGCACGGGGAGCTGTTTTTT. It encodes CASSLTWQGHGELFF.

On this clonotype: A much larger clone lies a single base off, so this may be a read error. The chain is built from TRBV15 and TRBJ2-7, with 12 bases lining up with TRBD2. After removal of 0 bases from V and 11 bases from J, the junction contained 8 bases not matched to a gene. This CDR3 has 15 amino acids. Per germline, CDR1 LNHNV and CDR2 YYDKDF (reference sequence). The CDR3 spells CATSRELAGGGEKYF. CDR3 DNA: TGTGCCACCAGCAGAGAACTAGCGGGGGGTGGAGAGAAGTACTTC. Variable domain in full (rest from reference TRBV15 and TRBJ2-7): DAMVIQNPRYQVTQFGKPVTLSCSQTLNHNVMYWYQQKSSQAPKLLFHYYDKDFNNEADTPDNFQSRRPNTSFCFLDIRSPGLGDTAMYLCATSRELAGGGEKYFGPGTRLTVT.

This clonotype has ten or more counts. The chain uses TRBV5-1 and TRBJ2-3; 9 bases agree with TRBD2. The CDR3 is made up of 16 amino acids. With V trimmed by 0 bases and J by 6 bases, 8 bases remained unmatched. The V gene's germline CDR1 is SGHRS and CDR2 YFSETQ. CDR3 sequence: CASSLVGLAGRDTQYF. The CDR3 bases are TGCGCCAGCAGCTTGGTGGGACTAGCTGGGCGGGATACGCAGTATTTT.

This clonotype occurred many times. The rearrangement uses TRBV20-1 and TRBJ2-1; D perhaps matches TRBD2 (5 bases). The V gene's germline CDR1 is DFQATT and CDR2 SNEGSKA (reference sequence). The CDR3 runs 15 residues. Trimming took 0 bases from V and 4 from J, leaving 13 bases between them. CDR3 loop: CSARDGGLTYNEQFF. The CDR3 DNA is TGCAGTGCTAGAGACGGAGGCCTGACTTACAATGAGCAGTTCTTC.

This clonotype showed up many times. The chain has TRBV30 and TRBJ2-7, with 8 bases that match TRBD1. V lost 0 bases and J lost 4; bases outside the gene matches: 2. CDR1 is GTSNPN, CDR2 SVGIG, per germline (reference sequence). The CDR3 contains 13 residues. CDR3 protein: CAWSVGQGYEQYF. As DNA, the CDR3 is TGTGCCTGGAGTGTTGGACAGGGTTACGAGCAGTACTTC. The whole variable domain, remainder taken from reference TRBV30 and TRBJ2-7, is SQTIHQWPATLVQPVGSPLSLECTVEGTSNPNLYWYRQAAGRGLQLLFYSVGIGQISSEVPQNLSASRPQDRQFILSSKKLLLSDSGFYLCAWSVGQGYEQYFGPGTRLTVT.

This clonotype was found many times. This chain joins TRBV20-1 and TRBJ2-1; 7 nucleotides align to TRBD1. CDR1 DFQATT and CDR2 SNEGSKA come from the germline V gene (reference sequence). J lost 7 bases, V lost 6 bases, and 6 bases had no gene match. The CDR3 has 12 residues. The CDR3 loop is CSAAQGKNEQFF. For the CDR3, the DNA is TGCAGTGCAGCACAGGGGAAAAATGAGCAGTTCTTC.

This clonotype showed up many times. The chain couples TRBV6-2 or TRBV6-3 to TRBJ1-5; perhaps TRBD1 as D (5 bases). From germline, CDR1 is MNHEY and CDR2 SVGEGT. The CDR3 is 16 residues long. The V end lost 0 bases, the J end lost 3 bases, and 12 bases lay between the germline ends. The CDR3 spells CASSYSWGGTNQPQHF. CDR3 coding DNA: TGTGCCAGCAGTTACTCATGGGGAGGGACCAATCAGCCCCAGCATTTT.

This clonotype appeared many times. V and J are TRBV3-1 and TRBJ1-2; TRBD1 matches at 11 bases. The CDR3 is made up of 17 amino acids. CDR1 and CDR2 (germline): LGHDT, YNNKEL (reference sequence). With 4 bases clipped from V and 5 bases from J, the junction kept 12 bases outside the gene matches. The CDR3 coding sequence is TGTGCCAGCAGCCTCTCACCCCGGACAGGGGGCGGATATGGCTACACCTTC. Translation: CASSLSPRTGGGYGYTF.

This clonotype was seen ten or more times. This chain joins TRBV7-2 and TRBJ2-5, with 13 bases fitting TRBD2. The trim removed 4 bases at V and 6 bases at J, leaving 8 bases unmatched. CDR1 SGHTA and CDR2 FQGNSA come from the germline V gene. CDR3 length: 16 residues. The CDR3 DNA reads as TGTGCCAGCAGCTATGGACTAGCGGGAGTAGAGAAGACCCAGTACTTC. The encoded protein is CASSYGLAGVEKTQYF.

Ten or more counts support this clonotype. The DNA of the CDR3 is TGCAGTGCTAGAGCTTTAGCGGGAGGTAGAGATACGCAGTATTTT. Translated, it gives CSARALAGGRDTQYF. The rearrangement joins TRBV20-1 to TRBJ2-3; 10 nucleotides match TRBD2. CDR3 length equals 15 residues. Trimming cost V 1 base and J 5 bases; bases outside gene matches: 6. Germline assignment: CDR1 DFQATT and CDR2 SNEGSKA (reference sequence).

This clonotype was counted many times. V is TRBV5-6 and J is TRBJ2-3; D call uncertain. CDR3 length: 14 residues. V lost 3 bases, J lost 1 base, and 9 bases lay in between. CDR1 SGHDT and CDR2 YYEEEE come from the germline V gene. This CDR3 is CASSSRIRTDTQYF. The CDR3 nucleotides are TGTGCCAGCAGCTCCCGGATACGCACAGATACGCAGTATTTT.

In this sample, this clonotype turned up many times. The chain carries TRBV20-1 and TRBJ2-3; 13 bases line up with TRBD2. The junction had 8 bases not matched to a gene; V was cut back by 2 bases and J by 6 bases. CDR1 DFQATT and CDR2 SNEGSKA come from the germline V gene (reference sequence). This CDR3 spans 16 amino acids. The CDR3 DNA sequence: TGCAGTGCTAGACCGCTACTAGCGGGGGGGGACGATACGCAGTATTTT. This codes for CSARPLLAGGDDTQYF.

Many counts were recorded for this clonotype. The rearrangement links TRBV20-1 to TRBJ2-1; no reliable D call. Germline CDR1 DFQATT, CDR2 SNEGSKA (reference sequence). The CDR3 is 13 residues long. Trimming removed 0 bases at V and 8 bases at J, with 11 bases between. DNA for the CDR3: TGCAGTGCTAGAGACGGTGGTAGACATGAGCAGTTCTTC. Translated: CSARDGGRHEQFF.

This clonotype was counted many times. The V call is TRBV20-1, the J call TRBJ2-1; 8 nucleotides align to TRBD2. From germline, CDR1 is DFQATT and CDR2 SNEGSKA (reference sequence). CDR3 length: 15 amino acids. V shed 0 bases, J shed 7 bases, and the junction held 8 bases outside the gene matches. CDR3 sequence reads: CSARESSGDLNEQFF. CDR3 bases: TGCAGTGCTAGAGAAAGTAGCGGGGATCTAAATGAGCAGTTCTTC.

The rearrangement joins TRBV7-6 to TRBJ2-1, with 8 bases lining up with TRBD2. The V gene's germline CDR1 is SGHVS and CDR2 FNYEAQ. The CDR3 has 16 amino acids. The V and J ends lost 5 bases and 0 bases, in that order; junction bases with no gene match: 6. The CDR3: CASSQSSGSSYNEQFF. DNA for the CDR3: TGTGCCAGCAGCCAGTCAAGCGGGAGCTCCTACAATGAGCAGTTCTTC.